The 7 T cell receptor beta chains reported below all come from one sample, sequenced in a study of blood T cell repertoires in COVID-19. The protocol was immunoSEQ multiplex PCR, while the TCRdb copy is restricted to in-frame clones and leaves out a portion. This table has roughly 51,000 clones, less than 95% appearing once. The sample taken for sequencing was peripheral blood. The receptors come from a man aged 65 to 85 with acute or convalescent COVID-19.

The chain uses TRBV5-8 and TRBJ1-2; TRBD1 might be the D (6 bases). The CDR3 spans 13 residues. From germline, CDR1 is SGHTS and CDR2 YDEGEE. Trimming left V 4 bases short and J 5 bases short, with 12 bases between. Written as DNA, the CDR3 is TGTGCCAGCAGCAGAGGACAGCAATATGGCTACACCTTC. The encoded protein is CASSRGQQYGYTF. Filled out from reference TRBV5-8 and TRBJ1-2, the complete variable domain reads EAGVTQSPTHLIKTRGQQATLRCSPISGHTSVYWYQQALGLGLQFLLWYDEGEERNRGNFPPRFSGRQFPNYSSELNVNALELEDSALYLCASSRGQQYGYTFGSGTRLTVV.

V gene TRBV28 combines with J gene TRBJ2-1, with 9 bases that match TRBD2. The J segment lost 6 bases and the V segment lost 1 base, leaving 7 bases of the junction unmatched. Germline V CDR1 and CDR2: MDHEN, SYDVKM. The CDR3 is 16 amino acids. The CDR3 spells CASSLSRGSGGNEQFF. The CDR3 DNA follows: TGTGCCAGCAGTTTATCCCGGGGTAGCGGGGGCAATGAGCAGTTCTTC.

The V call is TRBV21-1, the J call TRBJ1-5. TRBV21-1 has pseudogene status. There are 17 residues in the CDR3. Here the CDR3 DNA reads TGTGCCAGCAGCTCCCTTTCCCGGGGGGGCTCGATTCAGCCCCAGCATTTT. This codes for CASSSLSRGGSIQPQHF.

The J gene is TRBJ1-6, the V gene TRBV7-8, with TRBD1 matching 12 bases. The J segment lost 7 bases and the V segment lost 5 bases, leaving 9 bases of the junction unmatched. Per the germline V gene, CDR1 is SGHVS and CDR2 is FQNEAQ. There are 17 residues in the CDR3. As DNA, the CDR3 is TGTGCCAGCAGCCCGCGGGACAGGGGGCTACTAAATTCACCCCTCCACTTT. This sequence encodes CASSPRDRGLLNSPLHF.

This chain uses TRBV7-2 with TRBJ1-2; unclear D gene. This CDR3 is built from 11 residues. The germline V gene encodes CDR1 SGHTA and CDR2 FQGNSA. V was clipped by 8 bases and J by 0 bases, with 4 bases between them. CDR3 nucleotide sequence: TGTGCCAGCGGAGCTAACTATGGCTACACCTTC. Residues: CASGANYGYTF.

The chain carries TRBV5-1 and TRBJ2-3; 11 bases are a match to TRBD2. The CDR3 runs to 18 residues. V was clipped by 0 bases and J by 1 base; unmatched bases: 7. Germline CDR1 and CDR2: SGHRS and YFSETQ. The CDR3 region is CASSLGVPGLAGTDTQYF. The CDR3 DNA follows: TGCGCCAGCAGCTTGGGGGTTCCGGGACTAGCGGGCACAGATACGCAGTATTTT.

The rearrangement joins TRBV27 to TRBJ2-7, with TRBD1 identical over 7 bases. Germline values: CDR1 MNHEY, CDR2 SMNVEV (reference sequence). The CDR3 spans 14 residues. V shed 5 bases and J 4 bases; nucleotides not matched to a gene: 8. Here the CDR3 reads CASSPDRSLYEQYF. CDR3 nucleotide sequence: TGTGCCAGCAGTCCGGACAGGAGCTTATACGAGCAGTACTTC.